This is a list of T cell receptor beta chains from one sample in a study of blood T cell repertoires in COVID-19. This table comes from immunoSEQ multiplex PCR, and its TCRdb copy is limited to in-frame clones, with some not included. Counted here are some 100,000 clones, about 85% occurring once; the ten biggest clones make up 12%. The sample was peripheral blood. The receptors were sampled from a woman aged 70-85 years with active or convalescent COVID-19. Both conserved end residues are part of each CDR3. Clone size is shown for a subset of rows, as once, few, many or a class of expanded clone.

CDR3aa	abundance	v_gene	j_gene
CSVEGGDRDGYTF	-	TRBV29-1	TRBJ1-2
CASSQGGGLAGVPPYEQYF	-	TRBV6-6	TRBJ2-7
CASSAGQGKETQYF	-	TRBV18	TRBJ2-5
CASSYSTGLAGSTDTQYF	-	TRBV6-2/TRBV6-3	TRBJ2-3
CASTRGNQETQYF	-	TRBV6-5	TRBJ2-5
CASSEQPGQGKAFF	once	TRBV19	TRBJ1-1
CATSEPGQVPPPLHF	-	TRBV15	TRBJ1-6
CASSQTSGGYNEQFF	-	TRBV7-2	TRBJ2-1
CASSYSIGITEAFF	-	TRBV6-2/TRBV6-3	TRBJ1-1
CASSLGGRGTSQETQYF	-	TRBV5-4	TRBJ2-5
CASSQESGNQPQHF	few	TRBV4-1	TRBJ1-5
CASSLVSQGAISYEQYF	-	TRBV7-2	TRBJ2-7
CASREGARSVRGYTF	few	TRBV19	TRBJ1-2
CASSEEAGANEQFF	once	TRBV2	TRBJ2-1
CASSSWAGQGADGYTF	-	TRBV19	TRBJ1-2
CASSRDRTSANTIYF	-	TRBV6-5	TRBJ1-3
CASSLGSRGGTDTQYF	once	TRBV7-9	TRBJ2-3
CASSLIDRNYGYTF	-	TRBV5-1	TRBJ1-2
CASRLSSYEQYF	-	TRBV6-5	TRBJ2-7
CATSDAASRTSGGLHNAQFF	-	TRBV24-1	TRBJ2-1
CASSIFGDSEKLFF	-	TRBV19	TRBJ1-4
CASSPRDRGAGELFF	-	TRBV5-4	TRBJ2-2
CASSVRDFEGYTF	-	TRBV9	TRBJ1-2
CASSPQASGSQETQYF	-	TRBV7-2	TRBJ2-5
CASSPGNPNQPQHF	-	TRBV4-1	TRBJ1-5
CSASGKGALDEQYF	-	TRBV20-1	TRBJ2-7
CASSSRLLGGYEQYF	-	TRBV2	TRBJ2-7
CASSWTTGTNTEAFF	-	TRBV7-2	TRBJ1-1
CASSAEGPDTEAFF	-	TRBV2	TRBJ1-1
CASSPPRRQGKETQYF	-	TRBV6-2/TRBV6-3	TRBJ2-5
CASSDTPARRNSPLHF	-	TRBV10-2	TRBJ1-6
CASSLRTGGGNYGYTF	-	TRBV11-2	TRBJ1-2
CASSMNYGSNQPQHF	few	TRBV19	TRBJ1-5
CASSPGGLRSGNTIYF	few	TRBV7-9	TRBJ1-3
CASSLDNSMNTEAFF	-	TRBV5-1	TRBJ1-1
CASSEIVRQKIGEQYF	few	TRBV25-1	TRBJ2-7
CASSGSGTGAWNSPLHF	-	TRBV9	TRBJ1-6
CATLGQGGSGEQYF	-	TRBV10-3	TRBJ2-7
CASSYPGSKPYEQYF	once	TRBV5-1	TRBJ2-7
CASSRDRPEAFF	-	TRBV6-5	TRBJ1-1
CASSPGTGKEKLFF	-	TRBV3-1/TRBV3-2	TRBJ1-4
CASSHPWARGNTDTQYF	-	TRBV4-2	TRBJ2-3
CASSKVGTVSYEQYF	-	TRBV21-1	TRBJ2-7
CASSNTGTGKTGELFF	few	TRBV19	TRBJ2-2
CASSPQWTASYEQYF	-	TRBV4-1	TRBJ2-7
CANNHSGGPEAKNIQYF	-	TRBV10-1	TRBJ2-4
CASSLITGGGYTF	once	TRBV7-9	TRBJ1-2
CASSQSGSGNTIYF	-	TRBV3-1/TRBV3-2	TRBJ1-3
CASSLDWGSGNTIYF	-	TRBV5-1	TRBJ1-3
CASSLLGGGNQPQHF	-	TRBV27	TRBJ1-5
CASSQEAGGGTQYF	-	TRBV4-1	TRBJ2-3
CASSLGQGSYYGYTF	once	TRBV11-2	TRBJ1-2
CASSFLGDQPQHF	-	TRBV5-1	TRBJ1-5
CASSSYRARDTEAFF	-	TRBV19	TRBJ1-1
CASGTLYNEQFF	-	TRBV28	TRBJ2-1
CASGLGGTGDEQFF	-	TRBV12-5	TRBJ2-1
CASSPGDIRDEQYF	-	TRBV6-5	TRBJ2-7